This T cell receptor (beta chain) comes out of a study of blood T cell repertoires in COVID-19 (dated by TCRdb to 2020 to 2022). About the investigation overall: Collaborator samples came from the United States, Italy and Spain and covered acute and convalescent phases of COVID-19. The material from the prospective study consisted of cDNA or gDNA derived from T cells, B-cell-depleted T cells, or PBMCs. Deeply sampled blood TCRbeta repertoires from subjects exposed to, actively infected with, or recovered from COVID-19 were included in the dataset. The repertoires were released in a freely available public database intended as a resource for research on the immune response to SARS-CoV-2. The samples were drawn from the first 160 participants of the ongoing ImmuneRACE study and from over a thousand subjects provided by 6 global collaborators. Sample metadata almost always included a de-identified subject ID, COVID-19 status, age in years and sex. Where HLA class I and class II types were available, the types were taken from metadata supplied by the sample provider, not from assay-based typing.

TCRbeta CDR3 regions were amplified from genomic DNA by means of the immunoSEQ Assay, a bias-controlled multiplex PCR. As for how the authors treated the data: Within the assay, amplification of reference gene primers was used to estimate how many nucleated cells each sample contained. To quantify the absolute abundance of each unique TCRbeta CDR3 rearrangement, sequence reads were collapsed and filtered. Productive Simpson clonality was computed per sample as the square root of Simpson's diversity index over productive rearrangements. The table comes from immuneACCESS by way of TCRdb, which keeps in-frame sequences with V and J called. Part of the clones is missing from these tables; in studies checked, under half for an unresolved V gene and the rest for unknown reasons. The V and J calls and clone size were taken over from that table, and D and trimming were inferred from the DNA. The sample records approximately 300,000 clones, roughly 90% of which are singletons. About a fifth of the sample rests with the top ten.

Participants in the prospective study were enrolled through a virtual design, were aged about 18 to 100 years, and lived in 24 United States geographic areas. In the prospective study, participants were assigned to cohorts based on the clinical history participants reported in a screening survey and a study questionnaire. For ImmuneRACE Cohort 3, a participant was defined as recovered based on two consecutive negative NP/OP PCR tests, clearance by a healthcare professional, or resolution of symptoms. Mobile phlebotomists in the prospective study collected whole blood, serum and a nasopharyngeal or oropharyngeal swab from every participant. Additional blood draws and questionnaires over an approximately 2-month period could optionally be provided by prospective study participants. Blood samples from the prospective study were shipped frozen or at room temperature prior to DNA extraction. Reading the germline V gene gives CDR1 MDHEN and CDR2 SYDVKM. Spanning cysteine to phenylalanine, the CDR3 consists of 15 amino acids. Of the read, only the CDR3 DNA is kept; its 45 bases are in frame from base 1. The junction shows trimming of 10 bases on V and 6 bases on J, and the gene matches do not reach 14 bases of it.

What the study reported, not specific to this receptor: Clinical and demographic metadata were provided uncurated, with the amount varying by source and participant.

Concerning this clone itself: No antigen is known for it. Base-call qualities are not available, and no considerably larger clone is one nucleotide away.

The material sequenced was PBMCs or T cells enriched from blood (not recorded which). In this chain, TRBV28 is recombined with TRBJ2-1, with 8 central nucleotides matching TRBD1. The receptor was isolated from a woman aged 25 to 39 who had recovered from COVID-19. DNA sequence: TGTGCCACCTCATCCCTTGGTCAGGGGGCCAATGAGCAGTTCTTC. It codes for CATSSLGQGANEQFF.